The present TCR beta chain was sequenced within a study of T cell responses to AZD1222 COVID-19 vaccine. Study-wide results and limits: Only a handful of AZD1222 recipients tested seropositive at baseline.

This table comes from immunoSEQ multiplex PCR, and its TCRdb copy is limited to in-frame clones, with some not included. The table includes roughly 130,000 clones, about 90% detected once. Details on this clone: Its antigen is unidentified. The junction and the germline gene differ at one end; a read error may be behind it.

From germline, CDR1 is SGHNT and CDR2 YYREEE (reference sequence). The CDR3 consists of 15 residues. V and J are TRBV5-4 and TRBJ1-5; no reliable D call. The starting material was peripheral blood, obtained on day 0 of AZD1222 vaccination. This receptor was obtained from an adult in good health. This CDR3 reads CASSPNPGGDHPQHF. DNA for the CDR3: TGTGCCAGCAGCCCCAACCCGGGAGGTGATCACCCCCAGCATTTT.